These 17 T cell receptor beta chains originate from one sample sequenced in a study of shared clonotypes between healthy human individuals. Using immunoSEQ multiplex PCR, the repertoire was profiled, and TCRdb retains in-frame clones only, with some absent. The table has 500,000 to 550,000 clones, around 96% seen once. The specimen was naive CD4+ T cells sorted from blood. Subset reported: CD45RA+ positively selected. The source is a woman in her twenties or thirties in good health.

The rearrangement joins TRBV6-5 to TRBJ2-7; 7 positions match TRBD2. Germline trimming cut 4 bases from V and 2 bases from J; bases unmatched to any gene: 11. This CDR3 contains 16 residues. Looked up from germline, CDR1 is MNHEY and CDR2 is SVGAGI. The CDR3 is CASSSSRASGAYEQYF. CDR3 bases: TGTGCCAGCAGTTCCAGTCGGGCTAGCGGTGCCTACGAGCAGTACTTC.

The gene calls are TRBV2 and TRBJ1-2; 11 bases align to TRBD1. CDR1 is SNHLY, CDR2 FYNNEI, per germline. V shed 3 bases and J 4 bases; nucleotides not matched to a gene: 4. CDR3 length equals 15 residues. This CDR3 is CASSEGTGGRYGYTF. The CDR3 bases are TGTGCCAGCAGTGAGGGGACAGGGGGTCGCTATGGCTACACCTTC. Together with reference TRBV2 and TRBJ1-2, the CDR3 gives the full variable domain: EPEVTQTPSHQVTQMGQEVILRCVPISNHLYFYWYRQILGQKVEFLVSFYNNEISEKSEIFDDQFSVERPDGSNFTLKIRSTKLEDSAMYFCASSEGTGGRYGYTFGSGTRLTVV.

The chain combines TRBV11-1 with TRBJ2-3; 12 positions agree with TRBD1. J lost 4 bases, V lost 3 bases, and 2 bases had no gene match. The germline V gene has CDR1 SGHAT and CDR2 FQDESV (reference sequence). The CDR3 runs to 15 residues. The CDR3 here is CASSLGTGGSDTQYF. Here the CDR3 DNA reads TGTGCCAGCAGCTTGGGGACAGGGGGCTCAGATACGCAGTATTTT.

This clone came up once. The chain employs TRBV5-5 and TRBJ2-7; D remains ambiguous. The CDR3 covers 14 residues. Deletions cut 2 bases from V and 1 base from J, with 10 bases between. CDR1 SGHKS and CDR2 YYEKEE come from the germline V gene (reference sequence). The CDR3 is CASSFLVDSYEQYF. For the CDR3, the DNA is TGTGCCAGCAGCTTCCTGGTAGATTCCTACGAGCAGTACTTC.

This clone appeared a few times. The CDR3 bases are TGTGCCAGCAGCCAAGATGGGGCTAGCGGGAGCTACGAGCAGTACTTC. Protein sequence: CASSQDGASGSYEQYF. The chain combines TRBV4-2 with TRBJ2-7, with 10 bases aligning to TRBD2. CDR3 length equals 16 residues. V was pared by 0 bases and J by 3 bases, with 5 bases of the junction left unmatched. Germline V CDR1 and CDR2: LGHNA, YNFKEQ.

The chain has TRBV2 and TRBJ1-4; 10 bases map to TRBD1. Germline loops: CDR1 SNHLY, CDR2 FYNNEI. CDR3 length equals 15 residues. V shed 8 bases and J 4 bases; nucleotides not matched to a gene: 7. CDR3 DNA: TGTGCCAGCCAGGGACAGGGGTTGGATAATGAAAAACTGTTTTTT. This gives the protein CASQGQGLDNEKLFF.

The V and J genes are TRBV27 and TRBJ1-2; D is uncertain. The V end was cut by 5 bases, the J end by 1 base, with 11 bases between. The CDR3 contains 14 residues. CDR1 is MNHEY, CDR2 SMNVEV, per germline (reference sequence). The CDR3 sequence is CASSPRGSNYGYTF. The CDR3 coding sequence is TGTGCCAGCAGTCCCCGCGGGAGTAACTATGGCTACACCTTC.

Comment on this clone: The sample contains more than one DNA sequence encoding this CDR3. The V gene is TRBV5-4, the J gene TRBJ1-2; D is undetermined. CDR3 length: 11 amino acids. The V end lost 3 bases, the J end lost 2 bases, and 2 bases lay between the germline ends. The germline V gene has CDR1 SGHNT and CDR2 YYREEE (reference sequence). CDR3 nucleotide sequence: TGTGCCAGCAGCTCGAACTATGGCTACACCTTC. Protein: CASSSNYGYTF.

The table lists this clone with a count of one. The V call is TRBV10-3, the J call TRBJ1-5; 9 nucleotides line up with TRBD1. CDR1 and CDR2 (germline): ENHRY, SYGVKD. The length of the CDR3 is 15 residues. V trimming: 5 bases; J trimming: 6 bases; junction bases outside the gene matches: 8. The CDR3 is CAISPDRGGSQPQHF. The CDR3 DNA sequence: TGTGCCATCAGTCCTGACAGGGGGGGAAGTCAGCCCCAGCATTTT.

The chain has TRBV2 and TRBJ2-7, with 10 bases matching TRBD2. The CDR3 runs 15 residues. J gave up 7 bases and V 7 bases, and 13 bases lay outside the gene matches. Germline V lookup: CDR1 SNHLY, CDR2 FYNNEI. CDR3 residues: CASIVDLAGEWEQYF. CDR3 coding DNA: TGTGCCAGCATAGTCGACCTAGCGGGAGAGTGGGAGCAGTACTTC.

This rearrangement joins TRBV19 to TRBJ1-2; D perhaps matches TRBD1 (5 bases). Germline V gives CDR1 LNHDA, CDR2 SQIVND (reference sequence). Trimming removed 1 base at V and 6 bases at J, with 18 bases between. CDR3 length: 16 residues. The CDR3 region has the DNA TGTGCCAGTAGTATAGTACTTGGCAGGGTGGAGCATGGCTACACCTTC. Protein product: CASSIVLGRVEHGYTF.

The CDR3 DNA is TGTGCCAGCAGCCGGGGCCATCCCCAGGAACTCCACGAGCAGTACTTC. Amino acids: CASSRGHPQELHEQYF. The chain recombines TRBV5-4 with TRBJ2-7, with D possibly being TRBD1 or TRBD2 (5 bases each). Germline CDR1 reads SGHNT; CDR2 reads YYREEE (reference sequence). This CDR3 has 16 residues. Trimming pared 4 bases from V and 5 bases from J, leaving 22 bases between.

Here the CDR3 DNA reads TGTGCCAGCAGCGCCAGGGGCGGGAGTATCGCCGGGGAGCTGTTTTTT. Its protein is CASSARGGSIAGELFF. The V and J genes are TRBV7-9 and TRBJ2-2, with a tentative D call TRBD2 (7 bases). V was cut by 5 bases and J by 6 bases, with 19 bases left in between. The germline V gene encodes CDR1 SEHNR and CDR2 FQNEAQ (reference sequence). The CDR3 consists of 16 residues.

Concerning this clone: In the same sample, other DNA sequences code for this CDR3. The genes are TRBV29-1 and TRBJ2-5; D uncertain. Germline V CDR1 and CDR2: SQVTM, ANQGSEA. V lost 3 bases, J lost 5 bases, and 10 bases lay in between. The CDR3 extends over 12 amino acids. CDR3: CSVDGTLETQYF. CDR3 DNA: TGCAGCGTTGACGGAACCTTGGAGACCCAGTACTTC.

The gene calls are TRBV29-1 and TRBJ2-1, with 9 bases matching TRBD1. V dropped 7 bases and J dropped 7; count of bases not matched to a gene: 8. Germline-derived CDR1 and CDR2 are SQVTM and ANQGSEA. This CDR3 is built from 13 residues. CDR3 amino acids: CSATRDRVNEQFF. As DNA, the CDR3 is TGCAGCGCGACCAGGGACAGGGTGAATGAGCAGTTCTTC.

The chain recombines TRBV10-2 with TRBJ1-3, with D unresolved. The CDR3 runs to 13 residues. V was shortened by 4 bases and J by 2 bases, with 6 bases between the two germline ends. Germline V gene lookup returns CDR1 WSHSY and CDR2 SAAADI. The CDR3 is CASSVGPGNTIYF. The CDR3 DNA sequence: TGCGCCAGCAGTGTGGGCCCTGGAAACACCATATATTTT.

The chain links TRBV27 to TRBJ2-7, with D tentatively TRBD1 (6 bases). In germline, CDR1 is MNHEY, CDR2 SMNVEV (reference sequence). This CDR3 has 13 amino acids. Between the trimmed V and J ends, which lost 3 bases and 9 bases, there was a span of 15 bases. In nucleotides, the CDR3 is TGTGCCAGCAGTTTGGTCAGGGGAGAGGTGCAGTACTTC. Translating gives CASSLVRGEVQYF.